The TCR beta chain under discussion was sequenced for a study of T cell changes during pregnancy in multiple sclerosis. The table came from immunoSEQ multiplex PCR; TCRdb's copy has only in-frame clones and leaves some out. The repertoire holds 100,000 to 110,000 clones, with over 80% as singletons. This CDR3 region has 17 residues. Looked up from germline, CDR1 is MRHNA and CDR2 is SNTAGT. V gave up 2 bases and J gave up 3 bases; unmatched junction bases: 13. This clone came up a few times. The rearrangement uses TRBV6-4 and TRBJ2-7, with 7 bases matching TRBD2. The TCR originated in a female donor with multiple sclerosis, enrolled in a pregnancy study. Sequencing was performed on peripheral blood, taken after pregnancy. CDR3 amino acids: CASSDPRFRTRHYEQYF. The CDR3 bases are TGTGCCAGCAGTGACCCAAGGTTTCGGACTAGACACTACGAGCAGTACTTC.